These T cell receptor beta chains were read from a single sample in a study of shared clonotypes between healthy human individuals. The repertoire was sequenced with immunoSEQ multiplex PCR; TCRdb's copy has only in-frame clones and lacks some. The table records around 990,000 clones, around 77% of them present only once. The sample taken for sequencing was memory CD4+ T cells from PBMCs. All receptors come from a young man in good health. Some clones in this sample may be carry-over from other donors' samples. CDR3s include the opening cysteine and the closing phenylalanine or tryptophan. The D gene is left open where the match is weak. The size entry is marked missing in some rows and otherwise reads once, few, many or a size class.

NA	TRBV5-1	NA	TRBJ2-1	CASSLGQFSYNEQFF	TGCGCCAGCAGCTTGGGGCAGTTCTCCTACAATGAGCAGTTCTTC
TRBD2	TRBV6-4	NA	TRBJ2-7	CASSDSIGRGGYEQYF	TGTGCCAGCAGTGACTCAATCGGCCGGGGGGGGTACGAGCAGTACTTC
NA	TRBV6-1	NA	TRBJ1-2	CASSDFSGRVSLNYGYTF	TGTGCCAGCAGTGATTTCTCGGGACGGGTGTCCCTTAACTATGGCTACACCTTC
NA	TRBV5-1	few	TRBJ1-1	CASSLASLMNTEAFF	TGCGCCAGCAGCTTGGCATCACTAATGAACACTGAAGCTTTCTTT
TRBD2	TRBV7-2	NA	TRBJ2-1	CASSSQREDEQFF	TGTGCCAGCAGCTCTCAGCGGGAGGACGAGCAGTTCTTC
TRBD1	TRBV28	NA	TRBJ2-3	CASSLGDRSIDTQYF	TGTGCCAGCAGTTTAGGGGACAGGTCCATAGATACGCAGTATTTT
NA	TRBV2	NA	TRBJ2-4	CASLLRGYGDIQYF	TGTGCCAGCCTTCTCCGGGGGTACGGGGACATTCAGTACTTC
NA	TRBV30	NA	TRBJ1-5	CAWSVGRSNQPQHF	TGTGCCTGGAGTGTAGGCAGAAGCAATCAGCCCCAGCATTTT
NA	TRBV14	once	TRBJ1-4	CASSQRALERKLFF	TGTGCCAGCAGCCAAAGGGCCCTCGAGCGGAAACTGTTTTTT
NA	TRBV5-2	NA	TRBJ1-2	CASSPGGYGYTF	TGTGCCAGCTCTCCAGGGGGCTATGGCTACACCTTC
TRBD2	TRBV4-3	once	TRBJ2-1	CASSQAAIRTSSSYNEQFF	TGCGCCAGCAGCCAAGCGGCAATTAGGACTAGCAGCTCCTACAATGAGCAGTTCTTC
NA	TRBV7-2	NA	TRBJ2-3	CASSLVQGADTQYF	TGTGCCAGCAGCTTGGTTCAGGGCGCAGATACGCAGTATTTT
TRBD1	TRBV11-2	once	TRBJ1-2	CASSIPGGFIPLYGYTF	TGTGCCAGCAGTATTCCAGGGGGTTTCATCCCTCTCTATGGCTACACCTTC
TRBD1	TRBV9	few	TRBJ1-2	CASSAGVGQGIFGYTF	TGTGCCAGCAGCGCGGGCGTGGGACAGGGGATCTTTGGCTACACCTTC
TRBD1	TRBV6-6	NA	TRBJ1-5	CASSPGTGFQPQHF	TGTGCCAGCAGTCCGGGGACAGGGTTTCAGCCCCAGCATTTT
NA	TRBV29-1	NA	TRBJ2-1	CSVARGLNRNNEQFF	TGCAGCGTGGCGAGGGGACTTAACAGAAACAATGAGCAGTTCTTC
NA	TRBV15	few	TRBJ2-1	CATSRDVYNEQFF	TGTGCCACCAGCAGAGATGTATACAATGAGCAGTTCTTC
NA	TRBV6-1	once	TRBJ1-1	CASSEGYTEAFF	TGTGCCAGCAGTGAGGGGTACACTGAAGCTTTCTTT
NA	TRBV5-4	NA	TRBJ2-4	CASSAGAGGGNIQYF	TGTGCCAGCAGCGCGGGGGCAGGGGGAGGAAACATTCAGTACTTC
TRBD2	TRBV6-5	NA	TRBJ2-1	CASSTSGREDNEQFF	TGTGCCAGCAGCACCAGCGGGAGGGAAGACAATGAGCAGTTCTTC
TRBD1	TRBV28	NA	TRBJ2-7	CASSYDLGTGAREQYF	TGTGCCAGCAGTTACGATTTAGGGACAGGGGCGAGGGAGCAGTACTTC
TRBD1	TRBV15	NA	TRBJ1-1	CATSPDRRPGGEAFF	TGTGCCACCAGCCCGGACAGGCGCCCAGGGGGGGAAGCTTTCTTT
NA	TRBV9	many	TRBJ1-5	CASSPNYNQPQHF	TGTGCCAGCAGCCCAAATTACAATCAGCCCCAGCATTTT
NA	TRBV28	NA	TRBJ1-2	CASSLAGYGYTF	TGTGCCAGCAGCCTGGCGGGGTATGGCTACACCTTC
TRBD2	TRBV5-1	once	TRBJ2-1	CASSLGLAGVNEQFF	TGCGCCAGCAGCCTAGGACTAGCGGGAGTCAATGAGCAGTTCTTC
TRBD2	TRBV6-5	many	TRBJ2-1	CGTSFYNEQFF	TGTGGGACTAGCTTCTACAATGAGCAGTTCTTC
NA	TRBV2	NA	TRBJ1-1	CASSGNRATEAFF	TGTGCCAGCAGTGGAAATAGGGCCACTGAAGCTTTCTTT
TRBD1	TRBV28	NA	TRBJ1-5	CASNRDRGQPQHF	TGTGCCAGCAACCGGGACAGGGGACAGCCCCAGCATTTT
NA	TRBV28	NA	TRBJ2-1	CASTLGEDIGEQFF	TGTGCCAGCACCTTGGGGGAGGACATAGGTGAGCAGTTCTTC
TRBD1	TRBV28	NA	TRBJ1-1	CASSFYKVQGGTEAFF	TGTGCCAGCAGTTTCTACAAGGTCCAGGGGGGTACTGAAGCTTTCTTT
NA	TRBV29-1	NA	TRBJ2-6	CSVDRLKSGANVLTF	TGCAGCGTCGACAGGCTTAAGTCTGGGGCCAACGTCCTGACTTTC
NA	TRBV5-4	NA	TRBJ2-2	CASSLGNSARLSGELFF	TGTGCCAGCAGCTTGGGAAATTCGGCTAGATTATCCGGGGAGCTGTTTTTT
TRBD1	TRBV7-2	NA	TRBJ2-2	CASSPDRGGRELFF	TGTGCCAGCAGCCCGGACAGGGGAGGAAGGGAGCTGTTTTTT
NA	TRBV28	NA	TRBJ1-2	CASSYPGHGDYGYTF	TGTGCCAGCAGTTATCCGGGCCACGGAGACTATGGCTACACCTTC
NA	TRBV18	NA	TRBJ1-4	CASSPGIEEKLFF	TGTGCCAGCTCACCCGGGATAGAAGAAAAACTGTTTTTT
NA	TRBV21-1	NA	TRBJ2-5	CATRPAGETQYF	TGTGCCACCCGTCCGGCCGGAGAGACCCAGTACTTC
TRBD2	TRBV7-9	NA	TRBJ2-3	CASSQIERESTDTQYF	TGTGCCAGCAGCCAAATCGAGCGGGAGAGCACAGATACGCAGTATTTT
NA	TRBV6-1	NA	TRBJ1-5	CASSEVGQNNQPQHF	TGTGCCAGCAGTGAAGTAGGACAGAACAATCAGCCCCAGCATTTT
TRBD2	TRBV7-2	NA	TRBJ2-1	CASSFRGTSGVDEQFF	TGTGCCAGCAGCTTTCGCGGGACTAGCGGGGTCGATGAGCAGTTCTTC
NA	TRBV6-6	NA	TRBJ1-4	CASSRLSNEKLFF	TGTGCCAGCAGCCGACTTTCCAATGAAAAACTGTTTTTT
NA	TRBV11-2	NA	TRBJ1-1	CASRGPVRMNTEAFF	TGTGCCAGCAGAGGCCCAGTGCGGATGAACACTGAAGCTTTCTTT
TRBD1	TRBV2	NA	TRBJ1-5	CASSRDRVGNQPQHF	TGTGCCAGCAGTAGAGACAGGGTGGGCAATCAGCCCCAGCATTTT
NA	TRBV28	NA	TRBJ1-3	CASSSQLRGSGNTIYF	TGTGCCAGCAGTTCACAGCTCAGGGGTTCTGGAAACACCATATATTTT
TRBD1	TRBV7-6	once	TRBJ2-7	CASSLTGRDEQYF	TGTGCCAGCAGCTTGACAGGGCGAGACGAGCAGTACTTC
NA	TRBV28	NA	TRBJ2-3	CANKKARGDTDTQYF	TGTGCCAACAAAAAGGCCAGGGGGGACACAGATACGCAGTATTTT
NA	TRBV4-1	NA	TRBJ1-1	CASSQGFARSNTEAFF	TGCGCCAGCAGCCAAGGATTCGCCAGATCGAACACTGAAGCTTTCTTT
TRBD1	TRBV19	once	TRBJ1-5	CASSTTRQGALYSNQPQHF	TGTGCCAGTAGTACTACCCGACAGGGGGCCCTTTATAGCAATCAGCCCCAGCATTTT
TRBD1	TRBV20-1	NA	TRBJ2-7	CSADRVNEQYF	TGCAGTGCGGACAGGGTCAACGAGCAGTACTTC
NA	TRBV6-5	few	TRBJ2-5	CASSYTLAQETQYF	TGTGCCAGCAGTTACACTCTCGCCCAAGAGACCCAGTACTTC
NA	TRBV28	NA	TRBJ2-3	CASQTERETDTQYF	TGTGCCAGCCAGACGGAGAGGGAAACAGATACGCAGTATTTT
NA	TRBV10-3	NA	TRBJ2-4	CAISATAGLGNIQYF	TGTGCCATCAGTGCCACGGCGGGACTGGGGAACATTCAGTACTTC
TRBD1	TRBV18	many	TRBJ2-7	CASSRQGPYEQYF	TGTGCCAGCTCACGACAGGGCCCCTACGAGCAGTACTTC
NA	TRBV14	NA	TRBJ2-3	CASSQLFGDTQYF	TGTGCCAGCAGCCAACTGTTCGGAGATACGCAGTATTTT
NA	TRBV7-2	NA	TRBJ2-3	CASSLNTQYF	TGTGCCAGCAGCTTGAATACGCAGTATTTT
NA	TRBV28	NA	TRBJ1-4	CASSQGRDEKLFF	TGTGCCAGCAGTCAGGGGAGGGATGAAAAACTGTTTTTT
TRBD1	TRBV6-6	NA	TRBJ2-7	CASSYRDSTYEQYF	TGTGCCAGCAGTTACAGGGACAGTACCTACGAGCAGTACTTC
TRBD1	TRBV7-4	NA	TRBJ1-1	CASITGGDLNTEAFF	TGTGCCAGCATTACAGGGGGGGACCTGAACACTGAAGCTTTCTTT